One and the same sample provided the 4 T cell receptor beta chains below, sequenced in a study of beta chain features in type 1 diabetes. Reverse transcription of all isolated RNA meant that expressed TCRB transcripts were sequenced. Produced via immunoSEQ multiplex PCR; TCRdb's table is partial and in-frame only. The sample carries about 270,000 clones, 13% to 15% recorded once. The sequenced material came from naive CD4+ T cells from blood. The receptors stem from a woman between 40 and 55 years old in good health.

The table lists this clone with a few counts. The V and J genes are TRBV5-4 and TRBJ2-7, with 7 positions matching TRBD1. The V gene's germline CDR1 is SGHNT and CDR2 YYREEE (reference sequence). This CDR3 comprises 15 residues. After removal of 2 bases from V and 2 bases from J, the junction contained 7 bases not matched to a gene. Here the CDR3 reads CASSLPGQQAYEQYF. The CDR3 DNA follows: TGTGCCAGCAGCTTACCGGGACAGCAGGCCTACGAGCAGTACTTC.

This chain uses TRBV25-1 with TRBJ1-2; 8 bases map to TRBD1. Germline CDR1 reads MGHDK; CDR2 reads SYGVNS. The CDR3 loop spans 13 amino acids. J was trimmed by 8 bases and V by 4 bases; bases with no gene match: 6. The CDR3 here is CASSAGGIGGYTF. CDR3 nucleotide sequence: TGTGCCAGCAGTGCAGGGGGCATCGGGGGCTACACCTTC.

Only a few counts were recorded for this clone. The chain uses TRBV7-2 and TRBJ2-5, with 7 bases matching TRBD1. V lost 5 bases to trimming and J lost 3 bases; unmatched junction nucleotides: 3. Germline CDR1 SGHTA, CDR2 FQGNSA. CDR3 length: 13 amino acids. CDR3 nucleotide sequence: TGTGCCAGCAGCCCGGGACAGAAAGAGACCCAGTACTTC. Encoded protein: CASSPGQKETQYF.

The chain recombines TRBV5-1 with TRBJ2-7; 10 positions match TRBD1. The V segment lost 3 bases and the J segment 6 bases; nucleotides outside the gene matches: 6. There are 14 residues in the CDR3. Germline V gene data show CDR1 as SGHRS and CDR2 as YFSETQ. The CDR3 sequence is CASSSTGGPSEQYF. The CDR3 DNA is TGCGCCAGCAGCTCGACAGGGGGCCCTTCCGAGCAGTACTTC.